These 26 T cell receptor beta chains were all obtained from the same sample, sequenced in a study of shared clonotypes between healthy human individuals (dated by TCRdb to the early 2020s). Libraries were constructed by the immunoSEQ multiplex PCR assay. TCRdb took over this immuneACCESS table, retaining in-frame rearrangements with V and J assigned. Such tables are incomplete; in checked studies, under half of the missing clones stem from an unresolved V gene, and the remainder is unexplained. The sample table contains about 600,000 clones; only one count was recorded for less than 98% of them. The ten most abundant clones make up around 0.057% of the sample. Sequencing was carried out using naive CD4+ T cells sorted from blood. The label giving this sample's cell subset or site can be read as: CD45RA+ positively selected. The receptors derive from a woman in her twenties or thirties in good health.

The rearrangement links TRBV27 to TRBJ2-2, with 11 bases aligning to TRBD1. Germline lookup yields CDR1 MNHEY and CDR2 SMNVEV (reference sequence). V dropped 7 bases and J dropped 7; count of bases not matched to a gene: 5. The CDR3 extends over 14 amino acids. CDR3 in DNA: TGTGCCAGCACGGACAGGGGGCGGATCGGGGAGCTGTTTTTT. This encodes CASTDRGRIGELFF.

The chain uses TRBV6-5 and TRBJ2-1; D ambiguous. Trimming pared 7 bases from V and 2 bases from J, leaving 12 bases between. The CDR3 consists of 14 residues. Germline V gene lookup returns CDR1 MNHEY and CDR2 SVGAGI. The CDR3 region has the DNA TGTGCCAGCACTTCACCGGAGACCTACAATGAGCAGTTCTTC. Encoded protein: CASTSPETYNEQFF.

This clone has only one observation. This chain joins TRBV5-1 and TRBJ2-1; possibly TRBD1 or TRBD2 for D (5 bases each). The V end lost 1 base, the J end lost 8 bases, and 10 bases lay between the germline ends. Per germline, CDR1 SGHRS and CDR2 YFSETQ. The CDR3 covers 13 residues. CDR3 residues: CASSLSRGDEQFF. DNA for the CDR3: TGCGCCAGCAGCTTGAGTCGGGGCGATGAGCAGTTCTTC.

The chain carries TRBV7-2 and TRBJ2-7; a weak D match, TRBD2 (5 bases). Germline V gene lookup returns CDR1 SGHTA and CDR2 FQGNSA. Trimming shortened V by 5 bases and J by 3 bases, and 14 bases separated the two germline ends. This CDR3 has 14 residues. CDR3 residues: CASSPQTGLYEQYF. Written as DNA, the CDR3 is TGTGCCAGCAGCCCCCAGACTGGACTCTACGAGCAGTACTTC.

J is TRBJ1-2 and V is TRBV5-4, with no clear D. Germline CDR1 SGHNT, CDR2 YYREEE (reference sequence). The CDR3 is 15 amino acids. V lost 0 bases and J 5 bases, leaving 14 bases between the germline ends. The CDR3 nucleotides are TGTGCCAGCAGCTTGGATCGGGGTGGGATTTATGGCTACACCTTC. It encodes CASSLDRGGIYGYTF.

This sequence joins TRBV5-1 and TRBJ2-5; no definite D call. The CDR3 is 11 residues long. Germline V gene sequence: CDR1 SGHRS, CDR2 YFSETQ. Trimming left V 0 bases short and J 11 bases short, with 8 bases between. The CDR3 region is CASSLEVEQYF. Written as DNA, the CDR3 is TGCGCCAGCAGCTTGGAGGTGGAGCAGTACTTC.

The rearrangement joins TRBV6-1 to TRBJ2-7; TRBD1 or TRBD2 may be the D gene (5 bases each). CDR1 and CDR2 (germline): MNHNS, SASEGT. Trimming shortened V by 4 bases and J by 3 bases, and 13 bases separated the two germline ends. The CDR3 has 14 amino acids. The CDR3 protein is CASSGPGRIYEQYF. CDR3 DNA: TGTGCCAGCAGTGGACCGGGACGGATCTACGAGCAGTACTTC.

This sequence joins TRBV9 and TRBJ2-1; D unresolved. Germline V gives CDR1 SGDLS, CDR2 YYNGEE. Trimming stripped 1 base from V and 0 bases from J, with 8 bases between. This CDR3 region has 15 residues. The DNA for the CDR3 is TGTGCCAGCAGCGTAATGGAGAGCTCCTACAATGAGCAGTTCTTC. Translating gives CASSVMESSYNEQFF.

V is TRBV4-1 and J is TRBJ2-5; weak D call: TRBD2 (5 bases). The J call is uncertain, as TRBJ2-7 better fits the DNA end. Germline CDR1 and CDR2: MGHRA and YSYEKL. This CDR3 contains 15 residues. CDR3 loop: CASSQEEVRATEQYF. The CDR3 DNA follows: TGCGCCAGCAGCCAAGAGGAGGTAAGGGCTACCGAGCAGTACTTC.

The chain carries TRBV15 and TRBJ2-5; D is undetermined. The V and J ends lost 2 bases and 2 bases respectively, with 9 bases between them. Germline assignment: CDR1 LNHNV and CDR2 YYDKDF (reference sequence). The CDR3 loop spans 14 amino acids. The chain's CDR3 is CATSRSIQQETQYF. CDR3 nucleotides: TGTGCCACCAGCAGATCCATACAGCAAGAGACCCAGTACTTC.

This chain uses TRBV5-1 with TRBJ1-1, with a tentative D call TRBD1 (6 bases). There are 15 residues in the CDR3. The germline CDR1 and CDR2 sequences are SGHRS and YFSETQ. V was pared by 2 bases and J by 3 bases, with 14 bases between. This chain's CDR3 is CASSLGDTQYTEAFF. The CDR3, as DNA: TGCGCCAGCAGCTTAGGGGACACCCAATACACTGAAGCTTTCTTT.

The chain employs TRBV6-5 and TRBJ2-6; 7 bases fit TRBD1. Germline lookup yields CDR1 MNHEY and CDR2 SVGAGI. Trimming at V came to 6 bases and at J to 2 bases, leaving 4 bases not matched to a gene. The CDR3 length is 15 residues. CDR3 bases: TGTGCCAGCAGATATGACAGGGCTGGGGCCAACGTCCTGACTTTC. Its protein is CASRYDRAGANVLTF.

The chain uses TRBV28 and TRBJ2-7, with TRBD1 matching 7 bases. Per the germline V gene, CDR1 is MDHEN and CDR2 is SYDVKM. With V trimmed by 5 bases and J by 6 bases, 4 bases remained unmatched. The CDR3 is made up of 12 amino acids. CDR3 protein: CASSADRAEQYF. In DNA form, the CDR3 reads TGTGCCAGCAGTGCTGACAGGGCCGAGCAGTACTTC.

The genes are TRBV30 and TRBJ2-1; D ambiguous. CDR1 is GTSNPN, CDR2 SVGIG, per germline (reference sequence). The CDR3 consists of 13 residues. Trimming stripped 0 bases from V and 4 bases from J, with 7 bases between. The chain's CDR3 is CAWSVYSYNEQFF. DNA for the CDR3: TGTGCCTGGAGTGTCTACAGTTACAATGAGCAGTTCTTC. The whole variable domain, remainder taken from reference TRBV30 and TRBJ2-1, is SQTIHQWPATLVQPVGSPLSLECTVEGTSNPNLYWYRQAAGRGLQLLFYSVGIGQISSEVPQNLSASRPQDRQFILSSKKLLLSDSGFYLCAWSVYSYNEQFFGPGTRLTVL.

CDR3 in amino acids: CASSFGPGGGQNTEAFF. DNA for the CDR3: TGTGCCAGCAGTTTCGGGCCCGGCGGGGGACAGAACACTGAAGCTTTCTTT. This chain joins TRBV28 and TRBJ1-1, with D perhaps matching TRBD1 (6 bases). V was trimmed by 3 bases and J by 1 base, leaving 18 bases between them. Germline CDR1 and CDR2: MDHEN and SYDVKM. This CDR3 region has 17 residues.

This chain joins TRBV6-5 and TRBJ2-1; D may be TRBD1 (6 bases). The germline V gene encodes CDR1 MNHEY and CDR2 SVGAGI. This CDR3 comprises 16 residues. V was pared by 0 bases and J by 2 bases, with 11 bases between. CDR3 in amino acids: CASSYSGTQTYNEQFF. CDR3 nucleotide sequence: TGTGCCAGCAGTTACTCAGGGACACAGACCTACAATGAGCAGTTCTTC.

The chain combines TRBV6-6 with TRBJ1-1; possible D gene TRBD1, 5 bases. Germline V gives CDR1 MNHNY, CDR2 SVGAGI (reference sequence). The length of the CDR3 is 12 residues. Between the trimmed V and J ends, which lost 3 bases and 7 bases, there was a span of 9 bases. CDR3 amino acids: CASSYWDGEAFF. CDR3 nucleotides: TGTGCCAGCAGTTATTGGGACGGTGAAGCTTTCTTT.

The rearrangement links TRBV4-1 to TRBJ1-2; D gene unclear. The CDR3 has 15 residues. Germline assignment: CDR1 MGHRA and CDR2 YSYEKL. Trimming took 4 bases from V and 2 from J, leaving 14 bases between them. CDR3: CASSRVADSNYGYTF. The CDR3 region has the DNA TGCGCCAGCAGCCGAGTGGCAGATTCGAACTATGGCTACACCTTC.

The J gene is TRBJ2-3, the V gene TRBV7-3; 7 positions agree with TRBD2. This CDR3 has 13 residues. Looked up from germline, CDR1 is SGHTA and CDR2 is FQGTGA. V lost 3 bases to trimming and J lost 4 bases; unmatched junction nucleotides: 1. CDR3 DNA: TGTGCCAGCAGCTTTAGCGGGTCAGATACGCAGTATTTT. This gives the protein CASSFSGSDTQYF.

The chain carries TRBV2 and TRBJ1-5; unclear D gene. Germline CDR1 SNHLY, CDR2 FYNNEI. V shed 3 bases and J shed 4 bases, with 10 bases lying between them. The CDR3 has 14 residues. The DNA for the CDR3 is TGTGCCAGCAGTGACTCCTCATCAAATCAGCCCCAGCATTTT. Its translation: CASSDSSSNQPQHF.

The rearrangement joins TRBV27 to TRBJ1-1; D might be TRBD1 (6 bases). Germline-derived CDR1 and CDR2 are MNHEY and SMNVEV (reference sequence). The CDR3 spans 15 residues. The germline V and J ends were trimmed by 2 bases and 3 bases, with 13 bases remaining between them. The CDR3 here is CASSLRGGGDTEAFF. CDR3 sequence (DNA): TGTGCCAGCAGTTTAAGAGGGGGAGGGGACACTGAAGCTTTCTTT.

The chain links TRBV5-1 to TRBJ2-5; D unresolved. Germline loops: CDR1 SGHRS, CDR2 YFSETQ. The CDR3 has 12 residues. The V end lost 5 bases, the J end lost 1 base, and 6 bases lay between the germline ends. The CDR3 loop reads CASRDGQETQYF. The DNA of the CDR3 is TGCGCCAGCAGGGACGGCCAAGAGACCCAGTACTTC.

The rearrangement joins TRBV11-3 to TRBJ2-3; perhaps D is TRBD1 or TRBD2 (5 bases each). V lost 2 bases and J 1 base, leaving 7 bases between the germline ends. CDR1 is SGHNT and CDR2 is YENEEA in the germline V gene. The CDR3 covers 14 residues. The CDR3 spells CASSLRDGTDTQYF. The CDR3 DNA follows: TGTGCCAGCAGCTTACGGGACGGCACAGATACGCAGTATTTT.

Only one count was recorded for this clone. The chain uses TRBV28 and TRBJ2-2; D gene uncertain. Germline CDR1 reads MDHEN; CDR2 reads SYDVKM. V was pared by 3 bases and J by 0 bases, with 5 bases between. This CDR3 contains 14 residues. CDR3 loop: CASSFSPNTGELFF. Here the CDR3 DNA reads TGTGCCAGCAGTTTTTCGCCGAACACCGGGGAGCTGTTTTTT.

The V and J genes are TRBV6-6 and TRBJ2-3; TRBD2 matches 7 bases. The CDR3 contains 16 residues. The V and J ends lost 3 bases and 0 bases, in that order; junction bases with no gene match: 6. CDR1 is MNHNY and CDR2 is SVGAGI in the germline V gene (reference sequence). The CDR3 DNA reads TGTGCCAGCAGTTATCGGCGGGAGCCTAGCACAGATACGCAGTATTTT. Translation gives CASSYRREPSTDTQYF.

This chain uses TRBV5-1 with TRBJ2-5; the match to TRBD2 covers 9 bases. The CDR3 extends over 17 amino acids. Germline V CDR1 and CDR2: SGHRS, YFSETQ. With 0 bases clipped from V and 0 bases from J, the junction kept 6 bases outside the gene matches. CDR3: CASSLVGTSRYQETQYF. CDR3 bases: TGCGCCAGCAGCTTGGTAGGGACTAGCAGATACCAAGAGACCCAGTACTTC.